One T cell receptor beta chain is described in this entry. Original processing notes: Estimation of nucleated cell counts relied on the amplification of reference gene primers. TCRdb keeps only in-frame clones here, not all; method: immunoSEQ multiplex PCR. The V and J calls and the clone size are those of that table, but D and trimming were determined from the DNA. The data contain about 67,000 clones, around 85% of them singletons. Trimming left V 7 bases short and J 3 bases short, with 4 bases between. The CDR3 totals 10 residues. CDR1 and CDR2 (germline): SQVTM, ANQGSEA. The data are from a study of blood T cell repertoires in COVID-19. Study information: The analysed material was cDNA or gDNA that came from T cells, B-cell-depleted T cells, or PBMCs.

The sequence derives from a woman of 80 years or more with acute or convalescent COVID-19. The gene calls are TRBV29-1 and TRBJ2-1; D call uncertain. Source material: peripheral blood. CDR3 amino acids: CSGYYNEQFF. The CDR3 DNA sequence: TGCAGCGGTTACTACAATGAGCAGTTCTTC.